This TCR beta chain was captured in a study of response to subunit inactivated influenza vaccine. Regarding the study as a whole: Authors suggested few new T cells are recruited by each seasonal influenza vaccination.

A note on this clonotype: The antigen remains unidentified.

TCRdb called the RT-PCR reads again in MiXCR, with one record for every CDR3 protein. The sample has approximately 520,000 distinct CDR3 sequences; about 25% are singletons. This CDR3 is 15 amino acids long. The V gene end was trimmed by 4 bases and the J gene end by 6 bases; junction bases not matched to a gene: 10. From germline, CDR1 is SGDLS and CDR2 YYNGEE. The sequencing used CD4+ T cells sorted from PBMCs, collected approximately 5 days after vaccination. The clonotype was recovered from a man aged 45 to 65 who received an inactivated influenza vaccine. The J gene is TRBJ1-5, the V gene TRBV9, with TRBD1 identical over 7 bases. CDR3 sequence (DNA): TGTGCCAGCAGCTTAGGACAGGACCCTTCTCAGCCCCAGCATTTT. Translating it yields CASSLGQDPSQPQHF.